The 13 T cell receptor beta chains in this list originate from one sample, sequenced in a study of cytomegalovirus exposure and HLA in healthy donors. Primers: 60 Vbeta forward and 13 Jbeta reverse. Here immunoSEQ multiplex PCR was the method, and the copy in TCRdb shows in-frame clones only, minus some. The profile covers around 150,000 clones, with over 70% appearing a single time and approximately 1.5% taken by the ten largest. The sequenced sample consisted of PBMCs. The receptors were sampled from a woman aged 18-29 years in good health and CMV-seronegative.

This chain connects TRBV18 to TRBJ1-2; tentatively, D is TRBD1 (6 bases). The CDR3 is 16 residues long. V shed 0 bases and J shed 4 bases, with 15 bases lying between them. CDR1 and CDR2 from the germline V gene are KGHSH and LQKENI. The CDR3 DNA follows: TGTGCCAGCTCACCACCGCGGGGGCAGACCTTCTATGGCTACACCTTC. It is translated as CASSPPRGQTFYGYTF. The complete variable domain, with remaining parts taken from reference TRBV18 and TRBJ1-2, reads NAGVMQNPRHLVRRRGQEARLRCSPMKGHSHVYWYRQLPEEGLKFMVYLQKENIIDESGMPKERFSAEFPKEGPSILRIQQVVRGDSAAYFCASSPPRGQTFYGYTFGSGTRLTVV.

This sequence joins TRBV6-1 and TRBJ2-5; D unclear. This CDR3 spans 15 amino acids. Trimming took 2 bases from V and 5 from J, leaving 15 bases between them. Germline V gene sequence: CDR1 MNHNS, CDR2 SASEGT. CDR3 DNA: TGTGCCAGCAGTGAACTGAACGGAGTAATGGAGACCCAGTACTTC. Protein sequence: CASSELNGVMETQYF.

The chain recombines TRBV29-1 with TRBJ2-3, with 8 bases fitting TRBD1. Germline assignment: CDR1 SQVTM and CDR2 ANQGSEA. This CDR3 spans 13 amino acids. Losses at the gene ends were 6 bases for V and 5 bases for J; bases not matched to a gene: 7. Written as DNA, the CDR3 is TGCAGCGTGAGACAGGGGAAGGGAGATACGCAGTATTTT. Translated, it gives CSVRQGKGDTQYF.

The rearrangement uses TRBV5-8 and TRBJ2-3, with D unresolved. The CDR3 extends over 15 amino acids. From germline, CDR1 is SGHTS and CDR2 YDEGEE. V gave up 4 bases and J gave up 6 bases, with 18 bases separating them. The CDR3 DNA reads TGTGCCAGCAGCCTCCTGACGTCTTACGGGGATACGCAGTATTTT. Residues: CASSLLTSYGDTQYF.

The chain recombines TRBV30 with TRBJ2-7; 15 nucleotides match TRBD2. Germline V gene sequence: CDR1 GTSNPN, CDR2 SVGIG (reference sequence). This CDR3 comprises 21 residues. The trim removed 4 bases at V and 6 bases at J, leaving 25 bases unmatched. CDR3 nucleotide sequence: TGTGCCTGGATAAGCTTCGGGACTAGCGGGGGGCCCCCGCTAGCGCCTGGCGAGCAGTACTTC. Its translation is CAWISFGTSGGPPLAPGEQYF.

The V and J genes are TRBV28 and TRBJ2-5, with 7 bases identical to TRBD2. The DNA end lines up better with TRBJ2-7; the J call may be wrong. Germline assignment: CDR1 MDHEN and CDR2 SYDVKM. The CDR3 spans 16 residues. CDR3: CASSSSGTTPPYEQYF. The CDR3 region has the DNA TGTGCCAGCAGTTCGTCGGGGACTACTCCCCCCTACGAGCAGTACTTC.

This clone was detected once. The CDR3 protein is CAWSEGEKLFF. Written as DNA, the CDR3 is TGTGCCTGGAGTGAGGGGGAAAAACTGTTTTTT. The chain uses TRBV30 and TRBJ1-4; TRBD1 might be the D (5 bases). Trimming removed 1 base from V and 8 bases from J, with 5 bases in between. This CDR3 spans 11 amino acids. Per germline, CDR1 GTSNPN and CDR2 SVGIG (reference sequence).

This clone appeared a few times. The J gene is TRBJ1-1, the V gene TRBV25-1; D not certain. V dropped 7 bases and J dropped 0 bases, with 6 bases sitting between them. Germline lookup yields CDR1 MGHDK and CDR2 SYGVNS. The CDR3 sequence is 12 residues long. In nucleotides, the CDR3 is TGTGCCAGCACGGGTGTGAACACTGAAGCTTTCTTT. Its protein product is CASTGVNTEAFF.

The CDR3 DNA follows: TGCGCCAGCAGCCCGATTGACAGACAAGAGACCCAGTACTTC. Translated, it gives CASSPIDRQETQYF. The chain recombines TRBV5-1 with TRBJ2-5, with a possible D match to TRBD1 (5 bases). The CDR3 is 14 amino acids. The germline CDR1 and CDR2 sequences are SGHRS and YFSETQ. V lost 4 bases, J lost 2 bases, and 12 bases lay in between.

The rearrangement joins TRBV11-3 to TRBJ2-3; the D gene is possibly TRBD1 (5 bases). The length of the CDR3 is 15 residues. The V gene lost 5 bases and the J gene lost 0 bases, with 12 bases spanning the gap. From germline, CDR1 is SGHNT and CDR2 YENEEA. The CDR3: CASSPMGRSTDTQYF. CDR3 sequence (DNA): TGTGCCAGCAGCCCCATGGGGCGAAGCACAGATACGCAGTATTTT.

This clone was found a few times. CDR3 bases: TGTGCCAGCTCAGGAGCGGCAAGAAATTCACCCCTCCACTTT. It yields the protein CASSGAARNSPLHF. The chain recombines TRBV18 with TRBJ1-6; D remains ambiguous. Germline V gene data show CDR1 as KGHSH and CDR2 as LQKENI. CDR3 length: 14 amino acids. Trimming left V 5 bases short and J 7 bases short, with 12 bases between.

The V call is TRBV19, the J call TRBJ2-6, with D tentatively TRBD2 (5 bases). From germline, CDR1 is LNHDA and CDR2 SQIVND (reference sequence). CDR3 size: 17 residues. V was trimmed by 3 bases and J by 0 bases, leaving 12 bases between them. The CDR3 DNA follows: TGTGCCAGTAGTATGCTTGGAGGAGGCTCTGGGGCCAACGTCCTGACTTTC. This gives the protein CASSMLGGGSGANVLTF.

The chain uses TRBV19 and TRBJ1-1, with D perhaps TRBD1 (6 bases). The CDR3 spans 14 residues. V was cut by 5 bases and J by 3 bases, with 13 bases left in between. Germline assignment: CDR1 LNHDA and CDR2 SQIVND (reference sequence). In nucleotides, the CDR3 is TGTGCCAGTAGTCTCCAGGGGATATACACTGAAGCTTTCTTT. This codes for CASSLQGIYTEAFF.